This passage covers 16 T cell receptor beta chains from one sample sequenced in a study of blood T cells in healthy people across ages. A second roughly 6 to 11 cycle PCR used barcoded and J-beta primers. TCRdb called the 5' RACE reads again in MiXCR, with one record for every CDR3 protein. The profile shows some 1,000,000 distinct CDR3 sequences, almost 25% of them singletons. Separately, the same data were catalogued under a study of T cells of mothers and their children.

Sequenced: blood. These receptors were obtained from a girl aged 2-10 years in good health.

This clonotype was detected only a few times. The rearrangement joins TRBV21-1 to TRBJ2-1; the listed D gene, TRBD2, was not tested against the DNA. The J call may not be correct, given that the DNA end is closer to TRBJ2-7. TRBV21-1 is given as a pseudogene. This CDR3 comprises 15 residues. CDR3 in amino acids: CASSKGGLAGDEQYF. The CDR3, as DNA: TGTGCCAGCAGCAAAGGAGGACTAGCGGGGGACGAGCAGTACTTC.

The V call is TRBV27, the J call TRBJ1-1; D is ambiguous. Trimming shortened V by 4 bases and J by 8 bases, and 11 bases separated the two germline ends. Per the germline V gene, CDR1 is MNHEY and CDR2 is SMNVEV (reference sequence). The CDR3 runs 12 residues. CDR3 coding DNA: TGTGCCAGCAGTTCCTCAAGTAGGGAAGCTTTCTTT. Its translation is CASSSSSREAFF.

The genes are TRBV5-1 and TRBJ2-1; unclear D gene. The V end lost 2 bases, the J end lost 0 bases, and 9 bases lay between the germline ends. The CDR3 runs 15 residues. Germline CDR1 and CDR2: SGHRS and YFSETQ. The CDR3 region has the DNA TGCGCCAGCAGCTTTGATCCTGGCTCCTACAATGAGCAGTTCTTC. Protein sequence: CASSFDPGSYNEQFF.

The chain joins TRBV11-2 to TRBJ2-7, with TRBD2 matching 7 bases. Germline V lookup: CDR1 SGHAT, CDR2 FQNNGV. This CDR3 contains 15 residues. V lost 5 bases and J lost 1; bases outside the gene matches: 8. DNA for the CDR3: TGTGCCAGCAGCCCCGGACTAGGAACATCCTACGAGCAGTACTTC. Residues: CASSPGLGTSYEQYF.

This clonotype was seen more than once but under ten times. This rearrangement joins TRBV28 to TRBJ2-1; TRBD1 might be the D (6 bases). V dropped 11 bases and J dropped 9 bases, with 14 bases sitting between them. Germline-derived CDR1 and CDR2 are MDHEN and SYDVKM. CDR3 length: 11 amino acids. CDR3 coding DNA: TGTGCCGACAGTTCAGGGGTTGAGCAGTTCTTC. Its translation: CADSSGVEQFF. Looking up the rest from reference TRBV28 and TRBJ2-1 gives the full variable domain: DVKVTQSSRYLVKRTGEKVFLECVQDMDHENMFWYRQDPGLGLRLIYFSYDVKMKEKGDIPEGYSVSREKKERFSLILESASTNQTSMYLCADSSGVEQFFGPGTRLTVL.

The CDR3 spells CASSVAGMADTQYF. CDR3 coding DNA: TGTGCCAGCAGCGTAGCAGGGATGGCAGATACGCAGTATTTT. The V gene is TRBV9, the J gene TRBJ2-3; the D gene is possibly TRBD1 (5 bases). The CDR3 contains 14 residues. Germline V gene data show CDR1 as SGDLS and CDR2 as YYNGEE. The ends were cut back, 0 bases at V and 4 bases at J, with 9 bases in the middle.

This clonotype was counted a few times. J is TRBJ2-5 and V is TRBV20-1, with 9 bases fitting TRBD2. The DNA matches TRBJ2-1 better at its end, which makes the J call doubtful. Germline CDR1 is DFQATT and CDR2 is SNEGSKA (reference sequence). The CDR3 totals 14 residues. CDR3 sequence reads: CSAREGLANNEQFF. In nucleotides, the CDR3 is TGCAGTGCTAGAGAAGGACTAGCGAACAATGAGCAGTTCTTC.

This clonotype was recorded a few times. The chain uses TRBV7-3 and TRBJ2-3, with 11 bases aligning to TRBD2. Trimming cost V 3 bases and J 7 bases; bases outside gene matches: 9. The CDR3 is made up of 16 amino acids. CDR1 and CDR2 (germline): SGHTA, FQGTGA. The CDR3 is CASSLLAGGIGNTQYF. CDR3 sequence (DNA): TGTGCCAGCAGCTTGCTAGCGGGAGGAATAGGGAATACGCAGTATTTT.

Only a few counts were recorded for this clonotype. The chain is built from TRBV6-2 or TRBV6-3 and TRBJ2-1; TRBD2 agrees at 8 bases. Germline V gene data show CDR1 as MNHEY and CDR2 as SVGEGT. The CDR3 length is 16 residues. V lost 0 bases to trimming and J lost 3 bases; unmatched junction nucleotides: 4. The CDR3 loop reads CASSYSQTSVYNEQFF. Here the CDR3 DNA reads TGTGCCAGCAGTTACTCCCAGACTAGCGTCTACAATGAGCAGTTCTTC.

V is TRBV20-1 and J is TRBJ2-5; either TRBD1 or TRBD2 may fit D (5 bases each). V shed 0 bases and J shed 3 bases, with 14 bases lying between them. This CDR3 contains 15 residues. The germline V gene encodes CDR1 DFQATT and CDR2 SNEGSKA (reference sequence). The CDR3 sequence: CSARDGGDTEETQYF. In nucleotides, the CDR3 is TGCAGTGCTAGAGATGGGGGAGACACAGAAGAGACCCAGTACTTC.

This clonotype has a handful of counts. One junction end does not reproduce the germline sequence, and a read error may be involved. The chain uses TRBV3-1 and TRBJ2-5; 9 bases agree with TRBD2. The J call may be mistaken, given a closer DNA end match to TRBJ2-7. The CDR3 is 15 amino acids. CDR1 and CDR2 from the germline V gene are LGHDT and YNNKEL (reference sequence). The CDR3 nucleotides read TGCGCCAGCAGCCACCTCGGCGGGAGGGGCTACGAGCAGTACTTC. Its translation: CASSHLGGRGYEQYF.

V is TRBV5-5 and J is TRBJ1-2, with 8 bases fitting TRBD1. The CDR3 loop spans 13 amino acids. The junction had 7 bases not matched to a gene; V was cut back by 4 bases and J by 8 bases. Germline CDR1 and CDR2: SGHKS and YYEKEE (reference sequence). CDR3 loop: CASSGRDRHGYTF. The CDR3 DNA reads TGTGCCAGCAGCGGCCGGGACAGGCACGGCTACACCTTC.

This clonotype was picked up a small number of times. The chain recombines TRBV7-2 with TRBJ1-1; D is unclear. Germline V CDR1 and CDR2: SGHTA, FQGNSA. Trimming pared 5 bases from V and 1 base from J, leaving 17 bases between. The CDR3 consists of 16 residues. For the CDR3, the DNA is TGTGCCAGCAGCCCTTTAAAGGACGGAAAGAACACTGAAGCTTTCTTT. This translates into CASSPLKDGKNTEAFF.

This clonotype came up a few times. This chain joins TRBV12-3 or TRBV12-4 and TRBJ1-2, with TRBD1 matching over 7 bases. V shed 5 bases, J shed 7 bases, and the junction held 13 bases outside the gene matches. The CDR3 sequence is 15 residues long. This CDR3 reads CASSILTGPSAGYTF. The DNA of the CDR3 is TGTGCCAGCAGTATACTGACAGGGCCCTCGGCTGGCTACACCTTC.

The genes are TRBV5-1 and TRBJ1-1, with D possibly being TRBD1 (5 bases). Deletions cut 4 bases from V and 3 bases from J, with 10 bases between. In germline, CDR1 is SGHRS, CDR2 YFSETQ. This CDR3 is 13 amino acids long. The CDR3 sequence is CASSGMGHTEAFF. The CDR3, as DNA: TGCGCCAGCAGCGGTATGGGACACACTGAAGCTTTCTTT.

A word on this clonotype: Because it lacks the conserved phenylalanine or tryptophan at the end, this CDR3 is likely a read error. The rearrangement uses TRBV19 and TRBJ2-5; D not resolved. V was pared by 5 bases and J by 1 base, with 11 bases between. Germline assignment: CDR1 LNHDA and CDR2 SQIVND (reference sequence). The CDR3 spans 14 residues. The CDR3 sequence: CASSPLGIQETQYL. The CDR3 bases are TGTGCCAGTAGTCCGCTTGGGATCCAAGAGACCCAGTACCTC.